These 10 T cell receptor beta chains came from one sample sequenced in a study of cytomegalovirus exposure and HLA in healthy donors. PCR used 60 Vbeta primers and 13 Jbeta primers. The assay was immunoSEQ multiplex PCR, and TCRdb's table has in-frame clones only and misses some. The sample includes around 89,000 clones, roughly 80% of them seen just once. Sequenced sample: PBMCs. Receptors were obtained from a man aged 35-49 years in good health and CMV-seronegative.

This clone was observed a few times. The chain is built from TRBV5-1 and TRBJ2-6, with a possible D match to TRBD2 (5 bases). Germline assignment: CDR1 SGHRS and CDR2 YFSETQ. The CDR3 is made up of 14 amino acids. With 1 base removed from V and 11 bases from J, the gap between germline ends came to 13 bases. The DNA of the CDR3 is TGCGCCAGCAGCTTGAGGAGGTTCGCGGACGTCCTGACTTTC. Translated, it gives CASSLRRFADVLTF.

This chain uses TRBV5-8 with TRBJ1-2; D is uncertain. Germline values: CDR1 SGHTS, CDR2 YDEGEE. With 2 bases removed from V and 7 bases from J, the gap between germline ends came to 12 bases. This CDR3 has 13 amino acids. The CDR3 is CASSLLQSFGYTF. The DNA of the CDR3 is TGTGCCAGCAGCTTATTACAATCCTTTGGCTACACCTTC.

The chain links TRBV27 to TRBJ1-2; TRBD1 matches 12 bases. This CDR3 has 17 residues. Trimming cost V 4 bases and J 0 bases; bases outside gene matches: 6. The germline V gene has CDR1 MNHEY and CDR2 SMNVEV (reference sequence). CDR3 DNA sequence: TGTGCCAGCAGTTCCCGGGACAGGGGGCCCACTAACTATGGCTACACCTTC. As protein: CASSSRDRGPTNYGYTF.

The genes are TRBV15 and TRBJ2-2; tentatively, D is TRBD1 (6 bases). Germline V gives CDR1 LNHNV, CDR2 YYDKDF (reference sequence). This CDR3 has 13 residues. V lost 3 bases, J lost 6 bases, and 8 bases lay in between. Here the CDR3 reads CATSSTGPGELFF. Here the CDR3 DNA reads TGTGCCACCAGCAGTACAGGGCCCGGGGAGCTGTTTTTT.

The V gene is TRBV20-1, the J gene TRBJ2-5; 8 bases line up with TRBD2. Per the germline V gene, CDR1 is DFQATT and CDR2 is SNEGSKA (reference sequence). Germline trimming cut 6 bases from V and 5 bases from J; bases unmatched to any gene: 2. This CDR3 is 11 amino acids long. The CDR3 DNA reads as TGCAGTGCCCGGGGGGGGGAGACCCAGTACTTC. Translated: CSARGGETQYF.

The chain links TRBV7-9 to TRBJ1-3, with 7 bases lining up with TRBD1. Germline CDR1 reads SEHNR; CDR2 reads FQNEAQ (reference sequence). After removal of 5 bases from V and 3 bases from J, the junction contained 4 bases not matched to a gene. This CDR3 region has 14 residues. The CDR3: CASSRDSLGNTIYF. CDR3 bases: TGTGCCAGCAGCCGGGACAGCCTTGGAAACACCATATATTTT.

The chain employs TRBV4-3 and TRBJ2-5; 7 nucleotides match TRBD1. The CDR3 is 17 residues long. V shed 4 bases and J 2 bases; nucleotides not matched to a gene: 13. Germline V gene sequence: CDR1 LGHNA, CDR2 YSLEER. The CDR3: CASSRGTGAGLQETQYF. The CDR3 bases are TGCGCCAGCAGCCGCGGAACAGGGGCAGGGCTACAAGAGACCCAGTACTTC.

V gene TRBV11-2 combines with J gene TRBJ1-4, with D possibly TRBD1 on 6 matching bases. V lost 4 bases, J lost 1 base, and 10 bases lay in between. CDR1 and CDR2 from the germline V gene are SGHAT and FQNNGV. This CDR3 contains 15 residues. The CDR3 sequence: CASSSDRLTNEKLFF. The CDR3 nucleotides are TGTGCCAGCAGCTCTGACAGGTTAACTAATGAAAAACTGTTTTTT.

This clone was detected only a few times. This rearrangement joins TRBV5-6 to TRBJ2-1; weak D call: TRBD2 (5 bases). This CDR3 is 16 amino acids long. Between the trimmed V and J ends, which lost 1 base and 6 bases, there was a span of 17 bases. Germline CDR1 is SGHDT and CDR2 is YYEEEE. Written as DNA, the CDR3 is TGTGCCAGCAGCTTGTATTTATTTGCGAGCGGCAATGAGCAGTTCTTC. Its protein is CASSLYLFASGNEQFF.

This chain uses TRBV19 with TRBJ1-2; tentative D call: TRBD1 (6 bases). The CDR3 loop spans 15 amino acids. CDR1 is LNHDA and CDR2 is SQIVND in the germline V gene (reference sequence). V lost 7 bases and J 0 bases, leaving 15 bases between the germline ends. This CDR3 is CASKFRDTTNYGYTF. Written as DNA, the CDR3 is TGTGCCAGTAAGTTCCGGGACACCACTAACTATGGCTACACCTTC.